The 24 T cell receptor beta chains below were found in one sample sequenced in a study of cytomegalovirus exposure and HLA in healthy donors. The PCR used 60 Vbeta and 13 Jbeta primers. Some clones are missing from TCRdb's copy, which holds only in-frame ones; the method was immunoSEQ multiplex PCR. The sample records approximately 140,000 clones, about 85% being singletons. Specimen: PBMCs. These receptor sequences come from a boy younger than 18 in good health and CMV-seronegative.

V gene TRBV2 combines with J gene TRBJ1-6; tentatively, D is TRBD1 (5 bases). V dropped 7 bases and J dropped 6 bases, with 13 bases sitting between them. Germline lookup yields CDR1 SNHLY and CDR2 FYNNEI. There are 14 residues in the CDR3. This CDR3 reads CASKETEANSPLHF. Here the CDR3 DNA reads TGTGCCAGCAAAGAGACAGAGGCTAATTCACCCCTCCACTTT.

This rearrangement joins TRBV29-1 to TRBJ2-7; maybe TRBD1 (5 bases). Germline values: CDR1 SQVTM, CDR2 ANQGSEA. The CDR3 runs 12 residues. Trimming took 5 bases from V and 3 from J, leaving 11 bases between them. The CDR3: CSVLQDDYEQYF. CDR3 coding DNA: TGCAGCGTTCTACAGGACGACTACGAGCAGTACTTC.

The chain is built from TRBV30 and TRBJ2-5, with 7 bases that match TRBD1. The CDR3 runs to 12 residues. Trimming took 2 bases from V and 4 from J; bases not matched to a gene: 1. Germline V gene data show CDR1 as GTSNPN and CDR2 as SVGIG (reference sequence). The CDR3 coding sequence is TGTGCCTGGAGTACAGGGGTAGAGACCCAGTACTTC. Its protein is CAWSTGVETQYF.

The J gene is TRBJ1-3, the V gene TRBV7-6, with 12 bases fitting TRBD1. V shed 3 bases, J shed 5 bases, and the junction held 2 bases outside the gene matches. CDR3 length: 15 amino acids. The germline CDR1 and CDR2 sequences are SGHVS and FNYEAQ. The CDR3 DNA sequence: TGTGCCAGCAGCTTTGGGACAGGGGGCCGAAACACCATATATTTT. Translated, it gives CASSFGTGGRNTIYF.

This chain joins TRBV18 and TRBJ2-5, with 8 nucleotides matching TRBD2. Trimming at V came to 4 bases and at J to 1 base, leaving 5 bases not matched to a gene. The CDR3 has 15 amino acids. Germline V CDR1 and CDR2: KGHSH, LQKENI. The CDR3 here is CASSLAGTSQETQYF. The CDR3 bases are TGTGCCAGCTCACTCGCCGGGACTAGCCAAGAGACCCAGTACTTC.

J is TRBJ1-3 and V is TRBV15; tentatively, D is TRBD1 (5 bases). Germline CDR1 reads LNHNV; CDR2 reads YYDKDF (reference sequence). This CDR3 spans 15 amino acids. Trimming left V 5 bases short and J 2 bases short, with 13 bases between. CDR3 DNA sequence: TGTGCCACCAGCGTTTGGGGGGTAGCTGGAAACACCATATATTTT. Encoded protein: CATSVWGVAGNTIYF.

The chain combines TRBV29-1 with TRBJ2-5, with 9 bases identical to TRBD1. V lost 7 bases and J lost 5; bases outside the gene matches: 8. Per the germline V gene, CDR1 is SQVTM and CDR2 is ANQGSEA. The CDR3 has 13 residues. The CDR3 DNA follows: TGCAGCGCCAGGGACAGGGTGATGGAGACCCAGTACTTC. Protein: CSARDRVMETQYF.

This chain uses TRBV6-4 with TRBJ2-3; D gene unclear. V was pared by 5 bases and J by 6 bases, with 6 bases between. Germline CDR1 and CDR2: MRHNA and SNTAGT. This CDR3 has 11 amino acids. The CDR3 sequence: CASSKEDTQYF. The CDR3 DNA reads TGTGCCAGCAGTAAGGAGGATACGCAGTATTTT.

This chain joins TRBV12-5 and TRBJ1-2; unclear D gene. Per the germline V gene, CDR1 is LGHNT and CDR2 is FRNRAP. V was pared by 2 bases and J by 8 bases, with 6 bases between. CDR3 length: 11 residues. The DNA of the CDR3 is TGTGCTAGTGGTTTGACCGGGGGCTACACCTTC. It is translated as CASGLTGGYTF.

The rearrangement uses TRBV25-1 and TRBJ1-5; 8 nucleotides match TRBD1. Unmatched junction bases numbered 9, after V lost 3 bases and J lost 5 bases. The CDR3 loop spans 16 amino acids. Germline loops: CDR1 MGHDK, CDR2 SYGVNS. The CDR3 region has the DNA TGTGCCAGCAGTGACTCAGACAGGGGTTTGCATCAGCCCCAGCATTTT. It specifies CASSDSDRGLHQPQHF.

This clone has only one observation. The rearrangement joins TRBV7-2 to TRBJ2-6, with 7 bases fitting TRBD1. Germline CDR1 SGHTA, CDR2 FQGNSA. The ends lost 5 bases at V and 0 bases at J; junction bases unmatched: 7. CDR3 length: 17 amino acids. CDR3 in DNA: TGTGCCAGCAGCCCCACAGGGGCTCACTCTGGGGCCAACGTCCTGACTTTC. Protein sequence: CASSPTGAHSGANVLTF.

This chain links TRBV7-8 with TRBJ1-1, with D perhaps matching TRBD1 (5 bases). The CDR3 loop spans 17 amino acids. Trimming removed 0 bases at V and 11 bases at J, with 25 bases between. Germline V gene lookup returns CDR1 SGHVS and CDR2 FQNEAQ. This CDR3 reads CASSLAPSMVIGKGAFF. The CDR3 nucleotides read TGTGCCAGCAGCTTAGCACCCTCGATGGTTATCGGCAAGGGGGCTTTCTTT.

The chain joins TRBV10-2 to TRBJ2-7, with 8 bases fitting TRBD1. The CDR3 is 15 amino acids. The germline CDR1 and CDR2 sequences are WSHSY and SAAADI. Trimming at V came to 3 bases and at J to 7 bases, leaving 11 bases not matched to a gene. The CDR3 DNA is TGCGCCAGCAGTGAATTCTCAGGGGGCTCTGGGGAGCAGTACTTC. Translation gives CASSEFSGGSGEQYF.

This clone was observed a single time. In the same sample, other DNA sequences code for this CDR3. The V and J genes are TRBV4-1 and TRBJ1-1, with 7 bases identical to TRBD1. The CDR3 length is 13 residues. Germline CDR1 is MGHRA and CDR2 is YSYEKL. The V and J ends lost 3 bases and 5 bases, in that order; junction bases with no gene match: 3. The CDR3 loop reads CASSQEQGTEAFF. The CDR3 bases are TGCGCCAGCAGCCAGGAACAGGGGACTGAAGCTTTCTTT.

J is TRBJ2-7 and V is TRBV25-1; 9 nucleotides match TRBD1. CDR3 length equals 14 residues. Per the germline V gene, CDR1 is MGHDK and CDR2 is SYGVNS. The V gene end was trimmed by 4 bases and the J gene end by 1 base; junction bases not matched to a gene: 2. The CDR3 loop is CASSGDRVSYEQYF. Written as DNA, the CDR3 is TGTGCCAGCAGTGGGGACAGGGTTTCCTACGAGCAGTACTTC.

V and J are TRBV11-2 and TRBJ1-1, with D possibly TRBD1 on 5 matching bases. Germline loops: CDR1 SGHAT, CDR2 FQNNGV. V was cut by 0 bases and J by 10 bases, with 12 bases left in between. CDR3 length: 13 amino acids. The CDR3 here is CASSLDLDTLAFF. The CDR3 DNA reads TGTGCCAGCAGCTTAGATCTGGACACGTTAGCTTTCTTT.

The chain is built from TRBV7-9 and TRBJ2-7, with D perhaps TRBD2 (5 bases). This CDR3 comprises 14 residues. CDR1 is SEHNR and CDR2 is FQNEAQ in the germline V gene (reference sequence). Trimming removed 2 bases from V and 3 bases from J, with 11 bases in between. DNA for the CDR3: TGTGCCAGCAGCTTACGACTACCTGACTACGAGCAGTACTTC. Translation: CASSLRLPDYEQYF.

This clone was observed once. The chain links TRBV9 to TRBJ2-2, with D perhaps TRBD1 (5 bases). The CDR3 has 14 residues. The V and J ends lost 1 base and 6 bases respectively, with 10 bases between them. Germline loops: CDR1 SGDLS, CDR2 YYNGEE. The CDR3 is CASSVIWGAGELFF. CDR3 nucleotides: TGTGCCAGCAGCGTAATTTGGGGCGCCGGGGAGCTGTTTTTT. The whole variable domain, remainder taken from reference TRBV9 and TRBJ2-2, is DSGVTQTPKHLITATGQRVTLRCSPRSGDLSVYWYQQSLDQGLQFLIQYYNGEERAKGNILERFSAQQFPDLHSELNLSSLELGDSALYFCASSVIWGAGELFFGEGSRLTVL.

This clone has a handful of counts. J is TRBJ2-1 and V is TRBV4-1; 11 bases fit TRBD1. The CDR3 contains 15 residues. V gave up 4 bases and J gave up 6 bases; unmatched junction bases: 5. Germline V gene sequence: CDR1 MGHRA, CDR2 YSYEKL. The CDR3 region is CASSLGQGAFNEQFF. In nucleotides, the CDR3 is TGCGCCAGCAGCCTCGGACAGGGGGCTTTCAATGAGCAGTTCTTC.

The CDR3 DNA reads TGTGCCAGCAGGGGGCGAGGTCAGCCCCAGCATTTT. Encoded protein: CASRGRGQPQHF. The V call is TRBV6-1, the J call TRBJ1-5; D is perhaps TRBD1 (5 bases). The V gene's germline CDR1 is MNHNS and CDR2 SASEGT. Trimming removed 6 bases from V and 6 bases from J, with 9 bases in between. This CDR3 has 12 residues.

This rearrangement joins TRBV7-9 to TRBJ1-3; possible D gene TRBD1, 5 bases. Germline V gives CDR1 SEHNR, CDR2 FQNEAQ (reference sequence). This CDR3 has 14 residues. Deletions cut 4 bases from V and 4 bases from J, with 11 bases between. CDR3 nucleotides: TGTGCCAGCAGCTCTGCAGGGTACGGAAACACCATATATTTT. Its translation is CASSSAGYGNTIYF.

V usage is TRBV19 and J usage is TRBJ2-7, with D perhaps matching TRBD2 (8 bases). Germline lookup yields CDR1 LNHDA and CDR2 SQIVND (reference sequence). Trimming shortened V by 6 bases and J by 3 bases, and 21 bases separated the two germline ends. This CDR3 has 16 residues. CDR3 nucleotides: TGTGCCAGTAGCCCACAGGGGACTAGTCTCTTCTACGAGCAGTACTTC. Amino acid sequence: CASSPQGTSLFYEQYF.

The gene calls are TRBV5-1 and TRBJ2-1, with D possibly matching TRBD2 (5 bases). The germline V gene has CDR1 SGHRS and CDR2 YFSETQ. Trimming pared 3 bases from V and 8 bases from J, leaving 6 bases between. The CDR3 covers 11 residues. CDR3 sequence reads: CASSWRDEQFF. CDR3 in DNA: TGCGCCAGCAGCTGGCGGGATGAGCAGTTCTTC.

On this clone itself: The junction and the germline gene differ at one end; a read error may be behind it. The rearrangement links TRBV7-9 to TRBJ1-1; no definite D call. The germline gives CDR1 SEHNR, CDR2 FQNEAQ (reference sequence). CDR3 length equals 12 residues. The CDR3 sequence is CSSSLEGSEAFF. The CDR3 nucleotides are TGTTCCAGCAGCCTGGAGGGTAGTGAAGCTTTCTTT.